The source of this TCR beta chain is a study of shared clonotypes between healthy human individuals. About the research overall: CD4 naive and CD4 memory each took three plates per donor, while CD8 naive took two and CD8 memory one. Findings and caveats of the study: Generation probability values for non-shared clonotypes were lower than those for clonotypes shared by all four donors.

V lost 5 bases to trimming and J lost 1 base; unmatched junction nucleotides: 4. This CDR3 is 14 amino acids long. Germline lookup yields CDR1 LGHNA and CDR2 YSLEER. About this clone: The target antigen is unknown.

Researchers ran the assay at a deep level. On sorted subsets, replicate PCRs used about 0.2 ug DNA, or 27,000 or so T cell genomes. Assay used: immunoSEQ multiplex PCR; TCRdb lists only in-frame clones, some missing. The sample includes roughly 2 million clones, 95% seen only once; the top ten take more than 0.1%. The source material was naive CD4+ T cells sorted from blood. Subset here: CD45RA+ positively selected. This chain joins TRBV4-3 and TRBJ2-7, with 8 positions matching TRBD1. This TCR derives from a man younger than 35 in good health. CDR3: CASSVRTGSYEQYF. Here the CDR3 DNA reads TGCGCCAGCAGCGTGAGGACAGGGTCCTACGAGCAGTACTTC.